This TCR beta chain was retrieved from a study of cytomegalovirus exposure and HLA in healthy donors. The study's findings and limits: TCR beta V- and J-gene trimming was later associated with a missense DCLRE1C variant. It was reportedly the case that the classifier diagnosed cytomegalovirus status with high specificity and sensitivity. Prior analysis indicated that the majority of TCR beta V segments exhibited productivity approximately 87% or approximately 30% of the time. It is likely that the observed cluster of highly shared sequence variants was a sequencing artifact.

Worth noting for this clone: Its target is not known.

The PCR had 60 Vbeta and 13 Jbeta primers. TCRdb's table, derived via immunoSEQ multiplex PCR, lists solely in-frame clones and lacks some. The sample yields 150,000 to 200,000 clones, approximately 80% seen once. This CDR3 spans 19 amino acids. V dropped 1 base and J dropped 0; count of bases not matched to a gene: 12. CDR1 is SGHDT, CDR2 YYEEEE, per germline. Sequencing was performed on PBMCs. This sequence originates from a young woman in good health and CMV-seronegative. This chain uses TRBV5-6 with TRBJ2-1; 8 positions match TRBD2. The CDR3 DNA reads TGTGCCAGCAGCTTGAGTATTACGTATGGGACTAGCTCCTACAATGAGCAGTTCTTC. This encodes CASSLSITYGTSSYNEQFF.